This T cell receptor beta chain was sequenced during a study of blood T cell repertoires in COVID-19. Study summary: Collection of acute and convalescent COVID-19 samples took place in the United States, Italy and Spain.

Under the authors' procedure: From reference gene primer amplification, estimates of nucleated cell counts were derived. Some clones are missing from TCRdb's copy, which holds only in-frame ones; the method was immunoSEQ multiplex PCR. That table supplies the V and J calls and clone size; D and trimming were determined from the DNA. Here the sample spans roughly 68,000 clones, roughly 88% being singletons. The Seattle patients joined while their infection was active and were tracked longitudinally afterward. V was shortened by 1 base and J by 0 bases, with 7 bases between the two germline ends. Germline loops: CDR1 SEHNR, CDR2 FQNEAQ (reference sequence). The CDR3 length is 15 residues.

Sequencing was done on a sample of peripheral blood. This clonotype was obtained from a woman in her fifties or sixties with COVID-19, enrolled during active disease. The chain is built from TRBV7-9 and TRBJ1-5; D gene uncertain. CDR3 bases: TGTGCCAGCAGCTTAGATGGCAGTAGCAATCAGCCCCAGCATTTT. Amino acids: CASSLDGSSNQPQHF.